A single sample gave rise to the 14 T cell receptor beta chains below, sequenced in a study of a mutant IDH1 vaccine in newly diagnosed glioma. For these TCRs, the target antigens are not known. Time point: week 23, last vaccination. Doses consisted of 300 ug of mutant IDH1 20-mer peptide each, paired with topical imiquimod. Produced via immunoSEQ multiplex PCR; TCRdb's table is partial and in-frame only. The profile shows 55,000 or so clones, approximately 80% of them singletons. The sample in question was PBMCs, obtained from a glioma patient whose treatment included an IDH1 peptide vaccine. These receptors all come from a man aged 35 to 55 with glioma.

The rearrangement joins TRBV7-9 to TRBJ1-1, with TRBD1 as a possible D gene (5 bases). CDR1 is SEHNR and CDR2 is FQNEAQ in the germline V gene (reference sequence). V lost 5 bases, J lost 6 bases, and 19 bases lay in between. This CDR3 comprises 15 residues. CDR3 residues: CASSPAERRDAEAFF. Here the CDR3 DNA reads TGTGCCAGCAGCCCAGCGGAGAGGAGGGACGCTGAAGCTTTCTTT.

This rearrangement joins TRBV19 to TRBJ2-5; D is perhaps TRBD1 (6 bases). The length of the CDR3 is 15 residues. Trimming left V 6 bases short and J 4 bases short, with 18 bases between. Germline values: CDR1 LNHDA, CDR2 SQIVND (reference sequence). CDR3 coding DNA: TGTGCCAGTAGCCGCGGAGGCAGGGGCGGAGAGACCCAGTACTTC. Residues: CASSRGGRGGETQYF.

This chain uses TRBV27 with TRBJ1-1, with TRBD1 matching over 9 bases. The CDR3 contains 13 residues. Looked up from germline, CDR1 is MNHEY and CDR2 is SMNVEV (reference sequence). V lost 11 bases and J lost 2; bases outside the gene matches: 6. Written as DNA, the CDR3 is TGTGCCGCAGGGACAGGGAGAAACACTGAAGCTTTCTTT. This sequence encodes CAAGTGRNTEAFF.

This rearrangement joins TRBV2 to TRBJ2-4; 12 nucleotides match TRBD1. After removal of 3 bases from V and 0 bases from J, the junction contained 6 bases not matched to a gene. CDR1 SNHLY and CDR2 FYNNEI come from the germline V gene. This CDR3 has 18 residues. CDR3 protein: CASSDTGTGGLAKNIQYF. CDR3 coding DNA: TGTGCCAGCAGTGACACCGGGACAGGGGGCCTAGCCAAAAACATTCAGTACTTC.

The chain joins TRBV7-9 to TRBJ2-1; TRBD1 matches 9 bases. Germline V lookup: CDR1 SEHNR, CDR2 FQNEAQ (reference sequence). CDR3 size: 17 residues. V was pared by 5 bases and J by 8 bases, with 16 bases of the junction left unmatched. The CDR3 DNA follows: TGTGCCAGCAGCCTGGGCACCGGGACAGGGATTAGGGATGAGCAGTTCTTC. Its translation is CASSLGTGTGIRDEQFF.

The V call is TRBV5-4, the J call TRBJ1-1; no definite D call. This CDR3 region has 11 residues. Trimming took 4 bases from V and 0 from J, leaving 1 base between them. Looked up from germline, CDR1 is SGHNT and CDR2 is YYREEE (reference sequence). The CDR3 nucleotides are TGTGCCAGCAGCATGAACACTGAAGCTTTCTTT. It is translated as CASSMNTEAFF.

V gene TRBV4-1 combines with J gene TRBJ2-1; possibly TRBD1 for D (7 bases). There are 14 residues in the CDR3. Germline-derived CDR1 and CDR2 are MGHRA and YSYEKL. The ends were cut back, 7 bases at V and 7 bases at J, with 17 bases in the middle. The CDR3 bases are TGCGCCAGCACCCCAGGGGGGAGTGGAAATGAGCAGTTCTTC. This sequence encodes CASTPGGSGNEQFF.

The CDR3 loop is CASSTQDGSEAFF. The CDR3 DNA reads TGTGCCAGCTCAACCCAGGACGGGTCTGAAGCTTTCTTT. V and J are TRBV18 and TRBJ1-1; no reliable D call. There are 13 residues in the CDR3. V lost 5 bases and J 6 bases, leaving 13 bases between the germline ends. The germline V gene has CDR1 KGHSH and CDR2 LQKENI. The variable domain in full, with the rest retrieved from reference TRBV18 and TRBJ1-1, is NAGVMQNPRHLVRRRGQEARLRCSPMKGHSHVYWYRQLPEEGLKFMVYLQKENIIDESGMPKERFSAEFPKEGPSILRIQQVVRGDSAAYFCASSTQDGSEAFFGQGTRLTVV.

The chain employs TRBV6-6 and TRBJ2-7; D is possibly TRBD2 (5 bases). There are 13 residues in the CDR3. Germline lookup yields CDR1 MNHNY and CDR2 SVGAGI (reference sequence). V lost 5 bases and J lost 0, with 8 bases in between. CDR3 coding DNA: TGTGCCAGCAGTACCGGGAACTCCTACGAGCAGTACTTC. Its translation: CASSTGNSYEQYF.

The J gene is TRBJ1-6, the V gene TRBV5-1; 7 bases align to TRBD1. Germline V gene data show CDR1 as SGHRS and CDR2 as YFSETQ. V trimming: 4 bases; J trimming: 4 bases; junction bases outside the gene matches: 5. The CDR3 covers 15 residues. CDR3 bases: TGCGCCAGCAGCCGGACGGGACAGTATAATTCACCCCTCCACTTT. This translates into CASSRTGQYNSPLHF.

This chain uses TRBV5-1 with TRBJ1-2; 10 nucleotides line up with TRBD1. CDR1 and CDR2 (germline): SGHRS, YFSETQ. There are 14 residues in the CDR3. Losses at the gene ends were 6 bases for V and 3 bases for J; bases not matched to a gene: 5. CDR3 in DNA: TGCGCCAGCAATCCGGGACAGGGGTACTATGGCTACACCTTC. Residues: CASNPGQGYYGYTF.

This rearrangement joins TRBV7-8 to TRBJ2-5, with TRBD2 identical over 15 bases. Germline V gene data show CDR1 as SGHVS and CDR2 as FQNEAQ. This CDR3 is 18 amino acids long. The trim removed 5 bases at V and 3 bases at J, leaving 10 bases unmatched. CDR3: CASSRLGLAGGIKETQYF. The CDR3 DNA reads as TGTGCCAGCAGCCGACTGGGACTAGCGGGGGGAATCAAAGAGACCCAGTACTTC.

The rearrangement links TRBV9 to TRBJ2-1; D gene uncertain. This CDR3 has 14 residues. The germline V gene encodes CDR1 SGDLS and CDR2 YYNGEE. V lost 0 bases and J lost 1, with 5 bases in between. The CDR3 DNA reads TGTGCCAGCAGCGTAGAAGGGTCCTACAATGAGCAGTTCTTC. Its translation is CASSVEGSYNEQFF.

The chain carries TRBV6-1 and TRBJ2-2, with D perhaps matching TRBD1 or TRBD2 (6 bases each). The CDR3 runs to 16 residues. V was cut by 3 bases and J by 5 bases, with 16 bases left in between. In germline, CDR1 is MNHNS, CDR2 SASEGT. The CDR3: CASSEGGYEDTGELFF. The CDR3 DNA reads as TGTGCCAGCAGTGAGGGGGGCTACGAAGATACCGGGGAGCTGTTTTTT.